The source of this T cell receptor (beta chain) is a study of T cell responses to AZD1222 COVID-19 vaccine. A note on this clone: Its cognate antigen is unknown.

Points from the study as a whole: The study found Spike-specific TCR breadth and depth rose after two AZD1222 doses.

Using immunoSEQ multiplex PCR, the repertoire was profiled, and TCRdb retains in-frame clones only, with some absent. The table includes 100,000 to 150,000 clones, 75% to 90% detected once. This TCR was sampled from an adult who received the AZD1222 COVID-19 vaccine. The sequencing used peripheral blood, collected 28 days after the second AZD1222 dose.

CDR3 coding DNA: TGTGCCAGCAGCTTAGGACTAGCGGCCTACAATGAGCAGTTCTTC. Amino acid sequence: CASSLGLAAYNEQFF. This sequence joins TRBV7-9 and TRBJ2-1; TRBD2 agrees at 9 bases. The V gene end was trimmed by 1 base and the J gene end by 2 bases; junction bases not matched to a gene: 0. The CDR3 loop spans 15 amino acids. Looked up from germline, CDR1 is SEHNR and CDR2 is FQNEAQ (reference sequence).